The clone carrying this T cell receptor (beta chain) came up many times. Time point reported: persistent/refractory GD, antithyroid drugs over 5 years with positive TRAb. Extracted RNA from PBMCs served as the source of the TCR library. Diagnosing Graves' disease relied on the American Thyroid Association guidelines. This sample was taken from a study of regulatory T cells in long-lasting Graves disease. Sequencing libraries for TCR beta were prepared with iRepertoire HTBI primers and Arm-PCR of CDR3 regions. TCRdb recomputed calls from the multiplex PCR reads with MiXCR, one row per CDR3 protein. The sample lists some 300,000 distinct CDR3 sequences; 22% were seen once. CDR1 is MNHNS and CDR2 is SASEGT in the germline V gene. The V and J ends lost 3 bases and 7 bases, in that order; junction bases with no gene match: 6. The CDR3 is 15 residues long.

The TCR was taken from a female donor with Graves disease. The source material was peripheral blood mononuclear cells (PBMCs), sampled when the disease was refractory, from a patient treated with antithyroid drugs. The chain links TRBV6-1 to TRBJ2-4; 10 nucleotides agree with TRBD2. For the CDR3, the DNA is TGTGCCAGCAGTGATTCGCTAGCGGGAGTGAACATTCAGTACTTC. Translated: CASSDSLAGVNIQYF.